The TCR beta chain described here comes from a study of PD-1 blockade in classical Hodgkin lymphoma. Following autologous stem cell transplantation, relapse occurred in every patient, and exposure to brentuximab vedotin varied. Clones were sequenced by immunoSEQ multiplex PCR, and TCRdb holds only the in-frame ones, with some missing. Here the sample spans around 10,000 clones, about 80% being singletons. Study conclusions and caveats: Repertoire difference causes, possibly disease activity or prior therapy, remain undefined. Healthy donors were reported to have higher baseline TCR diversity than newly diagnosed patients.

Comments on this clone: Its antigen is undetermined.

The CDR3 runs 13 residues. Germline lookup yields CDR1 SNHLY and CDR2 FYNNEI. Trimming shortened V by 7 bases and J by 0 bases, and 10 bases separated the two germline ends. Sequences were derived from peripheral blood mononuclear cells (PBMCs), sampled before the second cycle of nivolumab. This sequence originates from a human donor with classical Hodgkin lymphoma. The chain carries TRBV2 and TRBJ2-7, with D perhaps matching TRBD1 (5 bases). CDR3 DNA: TGTGCCAGCACAGGGCAGGGCTCCTACGAGCAGTACTTC. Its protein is CASTGQGSYEQYF.